These 8 T cell receptor beta chains were all obtained from the same sample, sequenced in a study of cytomegalovirus exposure and HLA in healthy donors (dated by TCRdb to the late 2010s). The receptor library was made with the immunoSEQ multiplex PCR assay. The multiplex PCR relied on a mix of 60 forward primers for TCR Vbeta segments and 13 reverse primers for TCR Jbeta segments. The source is immuneACCESS, and TCRdb retained only in-frame sequences with V and J called. Part of the clones is not carried over; for the studies checked, unresolved V genes explain less than half of this, and the remainder is unexplained. Within this sample are more than 80,000 clones, with around 85% of them counted one time only. The biggest ten clones account for more than 3% of the sample. The sequenced material came from PBMCs. The receptors here all came from a man in his 60s in good health and CMV-seronegative.

V is TRBV7-3 and J is TRBJ2-2, with 12 bases matching TRBD1. The germline gives CDR1 SGHTA, CDR2 FQGTGA. The V segment lost 5 bases and the J segment 8 bases; nucleotides outside the gene matches: 12. This CDR3 region has 17 residues. As DNA, the CDR3 is TGTGCCAGCAGCAAAAGCTCGGGACAGGGGGCTTCAGGGGAGCTGTTTTTT. It specifies CASSKSSGQGASGELFF.

The chain has TRBV7-9 and TRBJ1-1, with a weak D call TRBD1 (5 bases). V lost 4 bases, J lost 3 bases, and 9 bases lay in between. The germline CDR1 and CDR2 sequences are SEHNR and FQNEAQ (reference sequence). The CDR3 has 13 residues. CDR3 coding DNA: TGTGCCAGCAGCTCCACCAGGGACACTGAAGCTTTCTTT. It is translated as CASSSTRDTEAFF.

This clone was observed once. This chain links TRBV7-2 with TRBJ1-1, with 8 bases lining up with TRBD1. This CDR3 is built from 15 residues. J lost 0 bases, V lost 5 bases, and 5 bases had no gene match. Germline-derived CDR1 and CDR2 are SGHTA and FQGNSA. CDR3 protein: CASSPSGGMNTEAFF. The CDR3 region has the DNA TGTGCCAGCAGCCCCTCAGGGGGCATGAACACTGAAGCTTTCTTT.

The chain couples TRBV5-1 to TRBJ2-7, with 9 bases aligning to TRBD1. CDR3 size: 15 residues. Germline trimming cut 0 bases from V and 1 base from J; bases unmatched to any gene: 2. Per germline, CDR1 SGHRS and CDR2 YFSETQ. For the CDR3, the DNA is TGCGCCAGCAGCTTGGGTGGGACAGGGTCCTACGAGCAGTACGTC. As protein: CASSLGGTGSYEQYV.

The chain links TRBV6-1 to TRBJ1-6, with D uncertain. CDR1 is MNHNS, CDR2 SASEGT, per germline. V dropped 3 bases and J dropped 7 bases, with 13 bases sitting between them. CDR3 length: 15 residues. The CDR3: CASSETRRVNSPLHF. Written as DNA, the CDR3 is TGTGCCAGCAGTGAGACTCGCCGAGTAAATTCACCCCTCCACTTT.

The J gene is TRBJ1-1, the V gene TRBV5-1; tentatively, D is TRBD1 (6 bases). CDR1 and CDR2 from the germline V gene are SGHRS and YFSETQ. V was shortened by 3 bases and J by 7 bases, with 16 bases between the two germline ends. The CDR3 extends over 14 amino acids. CDR3 sequence reads: CASSWGAGANEAFF. For the CDR3, the DNA is TGCGCCAGCAGCTGGGGGGCGGGGGCTAATGAAGCTTTCTTT. Drawing the rest from reference TRBV5-1 and TRBJ1-1, the complete variable domain is KAGVTQTPRYLIKTRGQQVTLSCSPISGHRSVSWYQQTPGQGLQFLFEYFSETQRNKGNFPGRFSGRQFSNSRSEMNVSTLELGDSALYLCASSWGAGANEAFFGQGTRLTVV.

The V gene is TRBV5-1, the J gene TRBJ2-7, with a tentative D call TRBD1 (5 bases). Trimming left V 0 bases short and J 2 bases short, with 12 bases between. The CDR3 is 15 residues long. Germline CDR1 and CDR2: SGHRS and YFSETQ. The CDR3 DNA follows: TGCGCCAGCAGCTTGGAACCCTTACAGGCCTACGAGCAGTACTTC. Translating it yields CASSLEPLQAYEQYF.

This chain joins TRBV9 and TRBJ1-2; D gene uncertain. Looked up from germline, CDR1 is SGDLS and CDR2 is YYNGEE. The length of the CDR3 is 12 residues. Trimming removed 7 bases from V and 4 bases from J, with 11 bases in between. CDR3: CASSTDLYGYTF. The CDR3 DNA reads TGTGCCAGCTCCACAGATCTCTATGGCTACACCTTC.